This T cell receptor (beta chain) was retrieved from a study of graft-versus-host responses after intestinal transplantation. On the study more broadly: The transplants performed in recipients were multivisceral, liver-intestinal, or isolated intestinal. General observations from the study: Graft-versus-host to host-versus-graft clonal ratios in allografts were high in patients with graft-donor T cell macrochimerism. Recipient bone marrow held GvH clones, some seen earlier in ileum or blood.

Measured with immunoSEQ multiplex PCR; TCRdb has only the in-frame clones, and not every one. The sample includes 21,000 or so clones, 85% to 95% of them seen just once. In the case of this clone: Its antigen is currently unknown.

This TCR derives from a human patient who received an intestinal transplant, so some T cells may come from the graft donor. Source: PBMCs, taken around 37 weeks after intestinal transplant.

The CDR3 reads CASSYSGTGGYGYTF. The CDR3 DNA reads TGTGCCAGCAGTTACTCCGGGACAGGGGGCTATGGCTACACCTTC. The genes are TRBV6-5 and TRBJ1-2; TRBD1 matches 11 bases. The J segment lost 4 bases and the V segment lost 0 bases, leaving 1 base of the junction unmatched. This CDR3 is 15 amino acids long. Germline V lookup: CDR1 MNHEY, CDR2 SVGAGI.